The source of this T cell receptor beta chain is a study of blood T cell repertoires in COVID-19. Study background: In each case, the material was cDNA or gDNA derived from T cells, B-cell-depleted T cells, or PBMCs.

This CDR3 has 15 residues. Germline CDR1 is MNHEY and CDR2 is SVGAGI. The V gene end was trimmed by 6 bases and the J gene end by 5 bases; junction bases not matched to a gene: 5. In the study's own analysis: Amplification with reference gene primers provided the estimates of nucleated cell counts. Profiling relied on immunoSEQ multiplex PCR, and the TCRdb table lists in-frame clones only, not all of them. Clonal size and the V and J genes are those of that table, whereas D and trimming came from the DNA. The data contain about 150,000 clones, 70% to 90% of them singletons. Seattle researchers signed up patients amid active infection and tracked them longitudinally.

Sequencing was performed on peripheral blood. The source is a woman in her fifties or sixties with COVID-19, enrolled during active disease. The chain is built from TRBV6-5 and TRBJ2-1, with 12 nucleotides matching TRBD2. This CDR3 is CASRPTSGGNNEQFF. CDR3 DNA sequence: TGTGCCAGCAGACCTACTAGCGGGGGGAACAATGAGCAGTTCTTC.